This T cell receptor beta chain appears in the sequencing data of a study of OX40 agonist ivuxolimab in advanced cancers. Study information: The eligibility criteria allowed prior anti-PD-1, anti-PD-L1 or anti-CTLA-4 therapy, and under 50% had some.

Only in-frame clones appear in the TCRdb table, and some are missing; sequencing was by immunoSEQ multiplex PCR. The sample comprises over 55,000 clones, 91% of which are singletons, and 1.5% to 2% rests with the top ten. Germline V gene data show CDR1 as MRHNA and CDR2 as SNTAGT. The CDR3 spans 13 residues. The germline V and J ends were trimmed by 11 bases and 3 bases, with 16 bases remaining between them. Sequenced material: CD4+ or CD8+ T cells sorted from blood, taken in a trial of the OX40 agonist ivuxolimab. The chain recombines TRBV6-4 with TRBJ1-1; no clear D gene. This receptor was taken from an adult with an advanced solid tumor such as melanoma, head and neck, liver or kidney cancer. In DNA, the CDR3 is TGTGCCCCCTCTGTAGCCAGCCACACTGAAGCTTTCTTT. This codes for CAPSVASHTEAFF.